This section outlines one T cell receptor (beta chain) sequence together with its context. The antigen remains undetermined. CDR1 and CDR2 (germline): LGHDT, YNNKEL (reference sequence). The CDR3 totals 9 residues. Trimming pared 5 bases from V and 5 bases from J, leaving 0 bases between. Drawn from each donor were approximately 10 milliliters of peripheral blood. Each sample yielded at least 6 million isolated PBMCs. Extraction of total RNA produced a minimum of 5 micrograms from each sample. This sample is drawn from a study of blood T cells in healthy people across ages. Findings of the study overall: Samples with more naive T cells showed higher observed beta diversity.

Using a J-beta primer mix together with a sample-barcoded 5' primer, a second PCR was run for roughly 6 to 12 cycles. TCRdb itself ran the 5' RACE reads through MiXCR, one entry per CDR3 protein. The sample has around 800,000 distinct CDR3 sequences, around half seen once. The source of this sequence is a man older than 75 in good health. Specimen: blood. The J gene is TRBJ1-1, the V gene TRBV3-1, with D uncertain. The CDR3 reads CASSTEAFF. CDR3 DNA: TGTGCCAGCAGCACTGAAGCTTTCTTT.